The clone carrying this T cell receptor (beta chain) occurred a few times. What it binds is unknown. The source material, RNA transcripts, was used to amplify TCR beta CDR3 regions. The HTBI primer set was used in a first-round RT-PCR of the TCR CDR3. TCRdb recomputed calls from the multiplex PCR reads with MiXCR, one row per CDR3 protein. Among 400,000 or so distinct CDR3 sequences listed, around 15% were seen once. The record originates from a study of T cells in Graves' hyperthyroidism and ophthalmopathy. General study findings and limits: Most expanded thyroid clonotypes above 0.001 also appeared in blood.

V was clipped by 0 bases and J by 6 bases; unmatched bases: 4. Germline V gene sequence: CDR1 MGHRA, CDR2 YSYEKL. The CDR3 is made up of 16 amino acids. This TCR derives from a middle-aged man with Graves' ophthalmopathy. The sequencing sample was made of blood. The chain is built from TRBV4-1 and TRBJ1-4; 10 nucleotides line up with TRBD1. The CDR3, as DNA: TGCGCCAGCAGCCAAGATAGGGGACAGGGGTATGAAAAACTGTTTTTT. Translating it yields CASSQDRGQGYEKLFF.